This T cell receptor (beta chain) was obtained from a study of blood T cell repertoires in COVID-19. Background on the study: Acute-phase and convalescent COVID-19 samples originated in the United States, Italy and Spain. T cells, B-cell-depleted T cells, or PBMCs supplied cDNA or gDNA.

Patients from Seattle were sampled longitudinally, starting during active infection. Authors' processing steps: Reference gene primer amplification gave estimated nucleated cell counts. Some clones are missing from TCRdb's copy, which holds only in-frame ones; the method was immunoSEQ multiplex PCR. The V and J calls and the clone size are those of that table, but D and trimming were determined from the DNA. The sample contains some 180,000 clones, roughly 80% of which appear only once. The specimen was peripheral blood. This receptor was identified in a woman aged 40 to 50 with COVID-19, enrolled during active disease.

CDR3 in DNA: TGTGCCAGCAGCTCGGGTGGGACTAGCGGATTCTACGAGCAGTACTTC. Translated, it gives CASSSGGTSGFYEQYF. V and J are TRBV5-4 and TRBJ2-7, with 11 bases aligning to TRBD2. The CDR3 runs 16 residues. V lost 3 bases to trimming and J lost 3 bases; unmatched junction nucleotides: 8. Germline-derived CDR1 and CDR2 are SGHNT and YYREEE (reference sequence). Together with reference TRBV5-4 and TRBJ2-7, the CDR3 gives the full variable domain: ETGVTQSPTHLIKTRGQQVTLRCSSQSGHNTVSWYQQALGQGPQFIFQYYREEENGRGNFPPRFSGLQFPNYSSELNVNALELDDSALYLCASSSGGTSGFYEQYFGPGTRLTVT.